This TCR beta chain was documented in a study of cytomegalovirus exposure and HLA in healthy donors. Study-level findings and limits: In a later analysis, DRB1 alleles had the most associated TCRs; HLA-C alleles the fewest. Earlier analysis found most TCR beta V segments productive about 87% or about 30% of the time. A list of about 180 TCR beta chains associated with cytomegalovirus was given. As a later analysis showed, a missense DCLRE1C variant was linked to trimming of TCR beta V- and J-genes.

Both 60 Vbeta primers and 13 Jbeta primers went into the PCR. Sequenced by immunoSEQ multiplex PCR; TCRdb stores in-frame clones only, minus some. The sample has some 75,000 clones, 78% seen once. Points on this clone: The target antigen is unknown.

This sequence was found in a man between 18 and 35 years old in good health and CMV-seropositive. The material sequenced was PBMCs.

The CDR3 region has the DNA TGTGCCAGCAGCCAAGATCCCTTGGGGACAGGGGGCAACAATGAGCAGTTCTTC. It translates to CASSQDPLGTGGNNEQFF. This chain joins TRBV4-2 and TRBJ2-1; TRBD1 matches 12 bases. CDR3 length: 18 amino acids. Germline-derived CDR1 and CDR2 are LGHNA and YNFKEQ. J was trimmed by 5 bases and V by 0 bases; bases with no gene match: 8.